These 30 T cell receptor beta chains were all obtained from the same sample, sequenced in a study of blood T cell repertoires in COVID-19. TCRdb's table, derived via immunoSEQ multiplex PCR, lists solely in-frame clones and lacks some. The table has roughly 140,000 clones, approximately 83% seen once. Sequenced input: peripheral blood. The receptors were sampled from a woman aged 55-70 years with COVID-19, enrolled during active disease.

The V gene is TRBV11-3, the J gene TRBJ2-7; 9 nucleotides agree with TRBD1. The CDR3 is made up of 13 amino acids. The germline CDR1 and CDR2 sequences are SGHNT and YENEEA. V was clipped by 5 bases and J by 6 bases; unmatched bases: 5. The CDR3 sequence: CASSRDRVSEQYF. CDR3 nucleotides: TGTGCCAGCAGCCGGGACAGGGTTTCCGAGCAGTACTTC.

The CDR3 spells CASSEGAAPAYGYTF. CDR3 sequence (DNA): TGTGCCAGCAGTGAGGGGGCGGCTCCCGCCTATGGCTACACCTTC. V is TRBV2 and J is TRBJ1-2, with TRBD1 as a possible D gene (6 bases). Germline values: CDR1 SNHLY, CDR2 FYNNEI. The germline V and J ends were trimmed by 3 bases and 4 bases, with 15 bases remaining between them. The CDR3 sequence is 15 residues long.

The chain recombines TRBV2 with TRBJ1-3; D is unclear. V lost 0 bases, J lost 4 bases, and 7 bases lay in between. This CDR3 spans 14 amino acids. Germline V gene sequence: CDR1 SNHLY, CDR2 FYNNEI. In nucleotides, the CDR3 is TGTGCCAGCAGTGAAGCGCTTGGCGGAAACACCATATATTTT. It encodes CASSEALGGNTIYF.

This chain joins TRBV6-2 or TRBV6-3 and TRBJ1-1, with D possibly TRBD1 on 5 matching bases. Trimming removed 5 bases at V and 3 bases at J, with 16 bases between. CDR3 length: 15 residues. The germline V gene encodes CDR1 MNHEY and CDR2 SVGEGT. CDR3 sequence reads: CASSTSRVRYTEAFF. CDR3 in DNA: TGTGCCAGCAGTACTTCCAGGGTGAGGTACACTGAAGCTTTCTTT.

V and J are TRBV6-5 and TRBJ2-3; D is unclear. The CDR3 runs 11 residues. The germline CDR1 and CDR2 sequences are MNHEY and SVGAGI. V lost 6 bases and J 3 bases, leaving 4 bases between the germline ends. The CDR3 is CASSLTDTQYF. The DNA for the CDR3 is TGTGCCAGCAGCTTAACAGATACGCAGTATTTT.

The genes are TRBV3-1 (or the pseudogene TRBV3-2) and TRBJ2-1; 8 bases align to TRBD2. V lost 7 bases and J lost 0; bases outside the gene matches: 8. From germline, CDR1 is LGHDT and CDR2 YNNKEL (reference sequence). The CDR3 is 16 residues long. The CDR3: CASNLGGGRSYNEQFF. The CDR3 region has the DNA TGTGCCAGCAACCTCGGGGGGGGGCGCTCCTACAATGAGCAGTTCTTC.

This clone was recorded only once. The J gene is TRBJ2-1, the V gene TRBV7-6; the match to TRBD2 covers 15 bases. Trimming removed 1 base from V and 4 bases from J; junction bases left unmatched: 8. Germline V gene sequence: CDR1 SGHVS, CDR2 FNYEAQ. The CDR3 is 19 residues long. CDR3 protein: CASSLDAHGTSGGYNEQFF. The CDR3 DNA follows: TGTGCCAGCAGCTTAGATGCCCACGGGACTAGCGGGGGGTACAATGAGCAGTTCTTC.

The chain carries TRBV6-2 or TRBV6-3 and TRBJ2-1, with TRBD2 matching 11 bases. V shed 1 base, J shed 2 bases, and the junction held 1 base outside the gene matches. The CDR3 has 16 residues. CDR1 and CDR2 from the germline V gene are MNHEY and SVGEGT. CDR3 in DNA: TGTGCCAGCAGTTACTTAGCGGGGGGGCCCTACAATGAGCAGTTCTTC. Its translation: CASSYLAGGPYNEQFF.

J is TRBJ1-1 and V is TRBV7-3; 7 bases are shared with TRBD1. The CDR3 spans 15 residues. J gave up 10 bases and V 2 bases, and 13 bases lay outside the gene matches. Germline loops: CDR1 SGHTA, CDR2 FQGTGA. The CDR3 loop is CASSLGRTGSSRAFF. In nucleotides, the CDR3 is TGTGCCAGCAGCTTAGGCCGGACAGGATCGTCTAGAGCTTTCTTT.

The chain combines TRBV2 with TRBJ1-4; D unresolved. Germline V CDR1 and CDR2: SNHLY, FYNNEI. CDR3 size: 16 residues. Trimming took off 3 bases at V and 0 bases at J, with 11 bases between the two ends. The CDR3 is CASSERGYATNEKLFF. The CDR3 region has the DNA TGTGCCAGCAGTGAGCGCGGGTACGCAACTAATGAAAAACTGTTTTTT.

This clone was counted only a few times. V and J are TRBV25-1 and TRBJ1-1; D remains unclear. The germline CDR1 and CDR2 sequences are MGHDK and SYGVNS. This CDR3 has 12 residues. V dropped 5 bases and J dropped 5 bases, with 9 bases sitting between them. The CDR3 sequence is CASSMAGTEAFF. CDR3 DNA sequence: TGTGCCAGCAGTATGGCTGGTACTGAAGCTTTCTTT.

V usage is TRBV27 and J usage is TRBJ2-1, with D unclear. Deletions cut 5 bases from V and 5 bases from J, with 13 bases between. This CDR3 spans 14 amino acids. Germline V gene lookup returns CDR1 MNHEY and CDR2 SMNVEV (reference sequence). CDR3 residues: CASSLPGSHNEQFF. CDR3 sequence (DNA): TGTGCCAGCAGTCTACCCGGGTCGCACAATGAGCAGTTCTTC.

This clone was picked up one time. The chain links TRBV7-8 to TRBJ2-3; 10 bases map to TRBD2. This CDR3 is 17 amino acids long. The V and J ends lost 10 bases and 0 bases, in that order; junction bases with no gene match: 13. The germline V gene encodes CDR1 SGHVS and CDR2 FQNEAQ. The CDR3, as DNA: TGTGCCACCCAGAGGCGTCTAGCGGGGGCGAGCACAGATACGCAGTATTTT. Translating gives CATQRRLAGASTDTQYF.

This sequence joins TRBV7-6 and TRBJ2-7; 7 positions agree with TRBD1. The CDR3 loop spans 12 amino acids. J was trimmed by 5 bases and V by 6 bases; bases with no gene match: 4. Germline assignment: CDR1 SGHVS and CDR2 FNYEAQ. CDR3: CASSHQGDEQYF. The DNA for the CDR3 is TGTGCCAGCAGTCACCAGGGGGACGAGCAGTACTTC.

The CDR3 DNA reads as TGTGCCAGCAGCTTAGATGGGAGGGGGGACACTGAAGCTTTCTTT. Protein: CASSLDGRGDTEAFF. This rearrangement joins TRBV11-2 to TRBJ1-1; D may be TRBD1 (6 bases). CDR1 SGHAT and CDR2 FQNNGV come from the germline V gene. With 0 bases removed from V and 3 bases from J, the gap between germline ends came to 11 bases. This CDR3 comprises 15 residues. Complete variable domain (other parts from reference TRBV11-2 and TRBJ1-1): EAGVAQSPRYKIIEKRQSVAFWCNPISGHATLYWYQQILGQGPKLLIQFQNNGVVDDSQLPKDRFSAERLKGVDSTLKIQPAKLEDSAVYLCASSLDGRGDTEAFFGQGTRLTVV.

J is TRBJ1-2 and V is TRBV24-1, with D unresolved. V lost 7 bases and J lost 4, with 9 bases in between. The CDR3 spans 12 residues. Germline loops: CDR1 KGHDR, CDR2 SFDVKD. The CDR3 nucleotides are TGTGCCACCAGCCACGATAGCTATGGCTACACCTTC. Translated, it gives CATSHDSYGYTF.

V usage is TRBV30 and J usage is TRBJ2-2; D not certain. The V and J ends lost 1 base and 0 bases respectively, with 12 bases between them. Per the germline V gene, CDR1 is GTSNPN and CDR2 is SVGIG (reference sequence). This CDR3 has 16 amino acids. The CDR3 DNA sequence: TGTGCCTGGAGTGATTCCCAGGCCGCGAACACCGGGGAGCTGTTTTTT. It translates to CAWSDSQAANTGELFF. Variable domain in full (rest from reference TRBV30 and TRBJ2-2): SQTIHQWPATLVQPVGSPLSLECTVEGTSNPNLYWYRQAAGRGLQLLFYSVGIGQISSEVPQNLSASRPQDRQFILSSKKLLLSDSGFYLCAWSDSQAANTGELFFGEGSRLTVL.

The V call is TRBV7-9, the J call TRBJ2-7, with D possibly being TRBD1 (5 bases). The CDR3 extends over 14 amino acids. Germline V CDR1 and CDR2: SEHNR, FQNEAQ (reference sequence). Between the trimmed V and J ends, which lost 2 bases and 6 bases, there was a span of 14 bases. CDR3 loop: CASSLTQGRGEQYF. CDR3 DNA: TGTGCCAGCAGCTTAACGCAGGGTCGAGGCGAGCAGTACTTC.

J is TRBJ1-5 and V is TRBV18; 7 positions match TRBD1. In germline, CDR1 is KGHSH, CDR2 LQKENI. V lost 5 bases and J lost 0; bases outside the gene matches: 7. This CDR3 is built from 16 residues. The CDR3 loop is CASSGGTATSNQPQHF. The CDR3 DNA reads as TGTGCCAGCTCAGGAGGGACAGCTACTAGCAATCAGCCCCAGCATTTT.

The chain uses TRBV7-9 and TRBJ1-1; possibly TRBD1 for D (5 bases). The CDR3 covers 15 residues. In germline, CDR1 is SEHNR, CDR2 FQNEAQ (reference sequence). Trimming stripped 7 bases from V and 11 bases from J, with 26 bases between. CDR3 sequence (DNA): TGTGCCAGCACCCCGCGTCGGGGGGGTGGCGGGGATGCTTTCTTT. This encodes CASTPRRGGGGDAFF.

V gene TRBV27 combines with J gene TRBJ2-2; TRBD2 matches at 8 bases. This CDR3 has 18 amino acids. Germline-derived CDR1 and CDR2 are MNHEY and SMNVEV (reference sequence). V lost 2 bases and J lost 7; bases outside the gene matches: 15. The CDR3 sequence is CASSLGLAGPLEDGELFF. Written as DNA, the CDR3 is TGTGCCAGCAGTTTAGGCCTAGCGGGCCCCCTGGAGGACGGGGAGCTGTTTTTT.

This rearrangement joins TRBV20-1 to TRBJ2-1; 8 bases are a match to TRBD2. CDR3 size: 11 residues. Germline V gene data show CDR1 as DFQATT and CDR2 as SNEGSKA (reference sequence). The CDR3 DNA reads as TGCAGGCCCGGGGGGGCCGATGAGCAGTTCTTC. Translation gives CRPGGADEQFF.

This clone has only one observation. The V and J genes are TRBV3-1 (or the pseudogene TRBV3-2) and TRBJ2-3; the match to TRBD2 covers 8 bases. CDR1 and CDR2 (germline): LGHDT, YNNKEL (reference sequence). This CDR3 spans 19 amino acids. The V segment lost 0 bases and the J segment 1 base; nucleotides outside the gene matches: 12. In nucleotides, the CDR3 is TGTGCCAGCAGCCAAGATTCCCGGCGGGGGGCCCGGCGCACAGATACGCAGTATTTT. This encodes CASSQDSRRGARRTDTQYF.

This chain's CDR3 is CASSLEAGVLAEAFF. The CDR3 DNA reads TGTGCCAGCAGTCTGGAAGCGGGGGTTCTCGCTGAAGCTTTCTTT. The rearrangement uses TRBV28 and TRBJ1-1; tentatively, D is TRBD1 (5 bases). The germline V gene has CDR1 MDHEN and CDR2 SYDVKM. This CDR3 is 15 amino acids long. Between the trimmed V and J ends, which lost 5 bases and 6 bases, there was a span of 19 bases.

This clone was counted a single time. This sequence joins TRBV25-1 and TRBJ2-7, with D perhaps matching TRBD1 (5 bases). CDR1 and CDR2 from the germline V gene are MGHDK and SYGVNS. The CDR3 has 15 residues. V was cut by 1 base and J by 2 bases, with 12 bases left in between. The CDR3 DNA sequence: TGTGCCAGCAGTGAATTGACAGACATCACCTACGAGCAGTACTTC. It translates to CASSELTDITYEQYF.

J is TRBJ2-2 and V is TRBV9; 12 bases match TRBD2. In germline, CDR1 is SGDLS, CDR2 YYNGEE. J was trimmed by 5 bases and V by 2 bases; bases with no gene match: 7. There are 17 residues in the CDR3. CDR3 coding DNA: TGTGCCAGCAGCGTCGGACTAGCGGGGTTCCGGACCGGGGAGCTGTTTTTT. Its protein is CASSVGLAGFRTGELFF.

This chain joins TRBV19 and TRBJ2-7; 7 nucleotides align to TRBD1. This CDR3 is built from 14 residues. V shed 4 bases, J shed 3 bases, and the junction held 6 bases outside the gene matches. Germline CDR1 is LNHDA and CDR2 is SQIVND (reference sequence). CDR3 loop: CASSNRDSSYEQYF. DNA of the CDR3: TGTGCCAGTAGTAACCGGGACAGTAGCTACGAGCAGTACTTC.

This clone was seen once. The CDR3: CASSQPGGNSPLHF. The CDR3 nucleotides are TGTGCCAGCAGCCAACCAGGGGGAAATTCACCCCTCCACTTT. The gene calls are TRBV3-1 (or the pseudogene TRBV3-2) and TRBJ1-6, with 7 nucleotides matching TRBD1. The CDR3 is made up of 14 amino acids. Germline V gene data show CDR1 as LGHDT and CDR2 as YNNKEL (reference sequence). V was pared by 2 bases and J by 7 bases, with 2 bases of the junction left unmatched.

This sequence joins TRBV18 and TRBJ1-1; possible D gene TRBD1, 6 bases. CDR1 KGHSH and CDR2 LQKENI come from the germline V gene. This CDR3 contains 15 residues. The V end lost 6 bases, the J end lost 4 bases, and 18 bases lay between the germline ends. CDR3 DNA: TGTGCCAGCTCCATACAGGGTGACTCCGGCACTGAAGCTTTCTTT. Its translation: CASSIQGDSGTEAFF.

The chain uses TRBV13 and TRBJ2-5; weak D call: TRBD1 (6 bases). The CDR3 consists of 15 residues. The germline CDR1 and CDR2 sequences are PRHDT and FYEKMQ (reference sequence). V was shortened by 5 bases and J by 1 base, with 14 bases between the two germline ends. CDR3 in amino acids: CASSPPGHVQETQYF. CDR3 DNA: TGTGCCAGCAGCCCACCGGGACACGTCCAAGAGACCCAGTACTTC.